This T cell receptor beta chain was sequenced during a study of CD8+CD57+ T cells in acquired aplastic anemia. Study-level information: The average for DNA from sorted CD4+ and CD8+ cells was about 2.9 ug. Healthy donor sequencing depth: around 9.9 million CD4+, some 11 million CD8+ reads.

Study results and caveats: Between patients and controls, CD8+ Simpson's diversity did not vary significantly. Patients and controls had in common approximately 29 CD8+ CDR3 sequences.

A word on this clonotype: Its antigen remains unknown.

In germline, CDR1 is DFQATT, CDR2 SNEGSKA (reference sequence). This CDR3 has 14 residues. Trimming removed 4 bases from V and 3 bases from J, with 16 bases in between. Profiling that covered TCR beta VDJ and CDR3 relied on genomic DNA as its template. A single record per CDR3 protein comes from TCRdb applying MiXCR to the reads. The sample consists of some 180,000 distinct CDR3 sequences, just over 45% of them appearing once. This sequence joins TRBV20-1 and TRBJ2-7; D possibly matches TRBD1 or TRBD2 (6 bases each). Sequences were obtained from sorted CD4+, CD8+, or CD8+CD57+ T cells (not recorded which) from PBMCs. The receptor comes from a human donor in good health. CDR3 region: CSATQRRGHYEQYF. CDR3 DNA sequence: TGCAGTGCTACTCAGCGGCGGGGACACTACGAGCAGTACTTC.